Given below is one TCR beta chain in context. The data belong to a study of CD8+ T cells in alopecia areata. cDNA serving as the sequencing template came from extracted, reverse transcribed RNA. Profiled with immunoSEQ multiplex PCR; TCRdb holds only in-frame clones, not every one. There are just over 150,000 clones in the sample; more than 45% occur only once, and roughly a fifth lies in the top ten. The sequencing used CD8+ T cells sorted from blood, collected at week 0. This receptor was taken from a human donor with alopecia areata.

The CDR3 nucleotides read TGCAGCGTTGAGGTTGAGGAGGGAACTAACTATGGCTACACCTTC. Its protein is CSVEVEEGTNYGYTF. This chain links TRBV29-1 with TRBJ1-2; no reliable D call. CDR1 and CDR2 from the germline V gene are SQVTM and ANQGSEA. The CDR3 spans 15 residues. V shed 3 bases and J shed 0 bases, with 14 bases lying between them.